Below are 15 T cell receptor beta chains sequenced from a single sample in a study of glioma-infiltrating T cells after dendritic cell vaccination. Method: immunoSEQ multiplex PCR; TCRdb's copy keeps in-frame clones and lacks some. The sample contains fewer than 50,000 clones, 65% to 90% of which appear only once. The source material was blood, sampled before dendritic cell vaccination. These receptor sequences come from a human donor with glioblastoma.

The V and J genes are TRBV7-9 and TRBJ2-3; 7 bases are shared with TRBD2. The CDR3 has 15 residues. Germline V gene data show CDR1 as SEHNR and CDR2 as FQNEAQ (reference sequence). V lost 3 bases to trimming and J lost 0 bases; unmatched junction nucleotides: 3. The CDR3 DNA follows: TGTGCCAGCAGCTTCAAGCGGGGAAGCACAGATACGCAGTATTTT. Encoded protein: CASSFKRGSTDTQYF.

The J gene is TRBJ2-2, the V gene TRBV5-1; 9 bases map to TRBD1. The germline V gene has CDR1 SGHRS and CDR2 YFSETQ. The CDR3 runs 15 residues. V shed 6 bases, J shed 5 bases, and the junction held 8 bases outside the gene matches. CDR3 loop: CASNLQGAGTGELFF. DNA of the CDR3: TGCGCCAGCAACTTACAGGGGGCAGGGACCGGGGAGCTGTTTTTT. The full variable domain, completed using reference TRBV5-1 and TRBJ2-2, is KAGVTQTPRYLIKTRGQQVTLSCSPISGHRSVSWYQQTPGQGLQFLFEYFSETQRNKGNFPGRFSGRQFSNSRSEMNVSTLELGDSALYLCASNLQGAGTGELFFGEGSRLTVL.

The CDR3 is CASSERTAGALSTDTQYF. CDR3 nucleotide sequence: TGTGCCAGCAGTGAAAGGACGGCGGGGGCCTTATCCACAGATACGCAGTATTTT. The J gene is TRBJ2-3, the V gene TRBV6-1, with D possibly being TRBD2 (7 bases). The CDR3 extends over 18 amino acids. Between the trimmed V and J ends, which lost 2 bases and 2 bases, there was a span of 20 bases. Germline V CDR1 and CDR2: MNHNS, SASEGT.

V gene TRBV30 combines with J gene TRBJ1-2; TRBD1 matches at 10 bases. The CDR3 runs 16 residues. V was pared by 2 bases and J by 1 base, with 7 bases of the junction left unmatched. Germline loops: CDR1 GTSNPN, CDR2 SVGIG (reference sequence). The CDR3 spells CAWSPGQGSSNYGYTF. The CDR3 bases are TGTGCCTGGAGTCCGGGACAGGGGAGTAGTAACTATGGCTACACCTTC.

The chain combines TRBV7-6 with TRBJ2-7, with 8 nucleotides matching TRBD2. CDR3 size: 16 residues. V lost 5 bases to trimming and J lost 1 base; unmatched junction nucleotides: 10. Germline V CDR1 and CDR2: SGHVS, FNYEAQ. The CDR3 DNA reads TGTGCCAGCAGCCCCACGGGGGGGCCCCCTTCCTACGAGCAGTACTTC. Its translation is CASSPTGGPPSYEQYF.

This clone came up once. This chain's CDR3 is CASSQVTSENTDTQYF. Here the CDR3 DNA reads TGTGCCAGCAGCCAAGTGACTAGCGAGAACACAGATACGCAGTATTTT. The V call is TRBV4-2, the J call TRBJ2-3; 8 bases fit TRBD2. There are 16 residues in the CDR3. Germline V gene data show CDR1 as LGHNA and CDR2 as YNFKEQ. V lost 1 base to trimming and J lost 2 bases; unmatched junction nucleotides: 5.

J is TRBJ2-3 and V is TRBV5-5; a weak D match, TRBD2 (5 bases). Trimming removed 4 bases from V and 7 bases from J, with 10 bases in between. The CDR3 spans 12 residues. The germline CDR1 and CDR2 sequences are SGHKS and YYEKEE (reference sequence). CDR3 nucleotides: TGTGCCAGCAGCCAAGAGCGGTATACGCAGTATTTT. Translating it yields CASSQERYTQYF. The variable domain in full, with the rest retrieved from reference TRBV5-5 and TRBJ2-3, is DAGVTQSPTHLIKTRGQQVTLRCSPISGHKSVSWYQQVLGQGPQFIFQYYEKEERGRGNFPDRFSARQFPNYSSELNVNALLLGDSALYLCASSQERYTQYFGPGTRLTVL.

The chain is built from TRBV30 and TRBJ1-2; the D gene is possibly TRBD1 (5 bases). The CDR3 is 14 amino acids. Between the trimmed V and J ends, which lost 1 base and 4 bases, there was a span of 13 bases. The V gene's germline CDR1 is GTSNPN and CDR2 SVGIG (reference sequence). CDR3 coding DNA: TGTGCCTGGAGTGGACTTGTCGGGGGCTATGGCTACACCTTC. Amino acids: CAWSGLVGGYGYTF.

V gene TRBV28 combines with J gene TRBJ1-5; no firm D call. Per germline, CDR1 MDHEN and CDR2 SYDVKM. V lost 6 bases and J 0 bases, leaving 12 bases between the germline ends. The CDR3 sequence is 15 residues long. This CDR3 reads CASSPLDLSNQPQHF. The CDR3 DNA follows: TGTGCCAGCAGCCCCCTAGACCTTAGCAATCAGCCCCAGCATTTT.

The genes are TRBV11-3 and TRBJ1-1, with 7 positions matching TRBD1. After removal of 1 base from V and 0 bases from J, the junction contained 2 bases not matched to a gene. The CDR3 spans 15 residues. CDR1 is SGHNT, CDR2 YENEEA, per germline. CDR3 in DNA: TGTGCCAGCAGCTTAGTCGGGACAGTGAACACTGAAGCTTTCTTT. Translation gives CASSLVGTVNTEAFF.

The chain has TRBV5-4 and TRBJ1-1, with unresolved D. CDR3 size: 13 residues. Germline CDR1 reads SGHNT; CDR2 reads YYREEE (reference sequence). V was pared by 5 bases and J by 1 base, with 9 bases between. The chain's CDR3 is CASSIPGNTEAFF. The DNA for the CDR3 is TGTGCCAGCAGTATTCCAGGGAACACTGAAGCTTTCTTT.

The V gene is TRBV18, the J gene TRBJ2-2, with a weak D call TRBD1 (6 bases). Germline V CDR1 and CDR2: KGHSH, LQKENI. Deletions cut 4 bases from V and 1 base from J, with 10 bases between. CDR3 length: 15 residues. CDR3 protein: CASSRQVLNTGELFF. DNA of the CDR3: TGTGCCAGCTCACGACAGGTCTTGAACACCGGGGAGCTGTTTTTT.

In this sample, this clone turned up a few times. This chain joins TRBV18 and TRBJ1-6, with D possibly matching TRBD1 (6 bases). The CDR3 has 15 residues. CDR1 KGHSH and CDR2 LQKENI come from the germline V gene. Trimming took 5 bases from V and 6 from J, leaving 14 bases between them. CDR3 DNA sequence: TGTGCCAGCTCATCTTTACAGGGAAGTAATTCACCCCTCCACTTT. This gives the protein CASSSLQGSNSPLHF.

The chain joins TRBV10-2 to TRBJ2-1; no clear D gene. The V and J ends lost 6 bases and 2 bases respectively, with 11 bases between them. Germline values: CDR1 WSHSY, CDR2 SAAADI. The CDR3 spans 14 residues. This chain's CDR3 is CASRERGPYNEQFF. In DNA form, the CDR3 reads TGCGCCAGCAGAGAGCGTGGCCCCTACAATGAGCAGTTCTTC.

This clone occurred a few times. The chain has TRBV5-4 and TRBJ2-3; D is possibly TRBD2 (6 bases). This CDR3 region has 16 residues. V was clipped by 0 bases and J by 2 bases, with 13 bases between them. Germline lookup yields CDR1 SGHNT and CDR2 YYREEE (reference sequence). The DNA for the CDR3 is TGTGCCAGCAGCTTGGAATGGGGCGGGGCCACAGATACGCAGTATTTT. Translation: CASSLEWGGATDTQYF.